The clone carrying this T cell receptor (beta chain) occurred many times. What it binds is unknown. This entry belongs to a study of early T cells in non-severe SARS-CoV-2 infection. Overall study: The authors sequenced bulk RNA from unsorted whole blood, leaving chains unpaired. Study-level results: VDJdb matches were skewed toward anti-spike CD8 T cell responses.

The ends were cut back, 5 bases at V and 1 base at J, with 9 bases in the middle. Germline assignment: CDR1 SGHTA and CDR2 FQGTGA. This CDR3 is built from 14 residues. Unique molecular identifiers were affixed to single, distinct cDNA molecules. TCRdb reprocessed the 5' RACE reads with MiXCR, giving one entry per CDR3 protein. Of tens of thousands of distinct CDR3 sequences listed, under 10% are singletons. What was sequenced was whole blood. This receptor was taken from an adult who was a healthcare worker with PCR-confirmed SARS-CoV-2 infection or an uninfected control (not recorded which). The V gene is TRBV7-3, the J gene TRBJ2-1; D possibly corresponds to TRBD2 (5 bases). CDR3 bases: TGTGCCAGCAGCCGGGAAGGGTCCTACAATGAGCAGTTCTTC. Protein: CASSREGSYNEQFF.